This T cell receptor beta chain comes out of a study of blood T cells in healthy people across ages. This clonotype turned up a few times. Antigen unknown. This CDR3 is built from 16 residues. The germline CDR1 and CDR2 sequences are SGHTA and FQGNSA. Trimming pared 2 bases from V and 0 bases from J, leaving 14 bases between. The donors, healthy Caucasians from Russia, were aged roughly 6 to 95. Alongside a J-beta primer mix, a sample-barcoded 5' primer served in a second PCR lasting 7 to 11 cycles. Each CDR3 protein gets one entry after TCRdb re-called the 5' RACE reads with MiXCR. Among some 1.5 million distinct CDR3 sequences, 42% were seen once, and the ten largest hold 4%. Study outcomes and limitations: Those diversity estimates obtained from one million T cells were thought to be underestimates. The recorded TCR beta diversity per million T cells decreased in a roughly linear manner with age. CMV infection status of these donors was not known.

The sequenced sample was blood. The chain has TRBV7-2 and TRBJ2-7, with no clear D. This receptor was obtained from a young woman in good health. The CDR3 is CASSLSPFKYSYEQYF. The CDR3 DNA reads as TGTGCCAGCAGCTTAAGTCCCTTTAAGTACTCCTACGAGCAGTACTTC.